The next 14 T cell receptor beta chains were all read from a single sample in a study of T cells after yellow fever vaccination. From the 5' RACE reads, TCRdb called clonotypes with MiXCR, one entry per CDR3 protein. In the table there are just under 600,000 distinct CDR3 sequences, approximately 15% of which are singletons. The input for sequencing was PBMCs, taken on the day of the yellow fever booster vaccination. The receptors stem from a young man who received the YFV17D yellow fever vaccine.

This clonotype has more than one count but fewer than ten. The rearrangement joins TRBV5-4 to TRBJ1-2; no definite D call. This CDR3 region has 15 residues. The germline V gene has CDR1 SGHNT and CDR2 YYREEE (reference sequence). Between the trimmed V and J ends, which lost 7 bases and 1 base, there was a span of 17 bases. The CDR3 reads CASAPESALNYGYTF. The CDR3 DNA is TGTGCCAGCGCCCCTGAGTCAGCGCTTAACTATGGCTACACCTTC.

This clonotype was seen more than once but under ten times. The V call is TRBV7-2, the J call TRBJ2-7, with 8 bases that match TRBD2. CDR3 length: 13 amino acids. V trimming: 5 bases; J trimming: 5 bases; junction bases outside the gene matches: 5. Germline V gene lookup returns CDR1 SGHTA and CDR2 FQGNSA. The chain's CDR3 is CASSPFSGNEQYF. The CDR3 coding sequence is TGTGCCAGCAGCCCATTTAGCGGGAACGAGCAGTACTTC. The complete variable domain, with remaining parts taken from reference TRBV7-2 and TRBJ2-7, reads GAGVSQSPSNKVTEKGKDVELRCDPISGHTALYWYRQSLGQGLEFLIYFQGNSAPDKSGLPSDRFSAERTGGSVSTLTIQRTQQEDSAVYLCASSPFSGNEQYFGPGTRLTVT.

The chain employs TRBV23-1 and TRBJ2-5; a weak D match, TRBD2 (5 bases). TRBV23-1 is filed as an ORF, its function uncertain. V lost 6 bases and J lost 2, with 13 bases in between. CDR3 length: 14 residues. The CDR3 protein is CASRPGWRQETQYF. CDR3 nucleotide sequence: TGCGCCAGCAGGCCCGGGTGGAGGCAAGAGACCCAGTACTTC.

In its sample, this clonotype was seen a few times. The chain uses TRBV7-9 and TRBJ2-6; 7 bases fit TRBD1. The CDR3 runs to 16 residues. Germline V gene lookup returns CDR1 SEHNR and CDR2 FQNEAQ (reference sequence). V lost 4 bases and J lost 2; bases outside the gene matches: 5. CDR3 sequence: CASSYTGTAGANVLTF. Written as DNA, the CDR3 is TGTGCCAGCAGCTATACGGGGACAGCTGGGGCCAACGTCCTGACTTTC.

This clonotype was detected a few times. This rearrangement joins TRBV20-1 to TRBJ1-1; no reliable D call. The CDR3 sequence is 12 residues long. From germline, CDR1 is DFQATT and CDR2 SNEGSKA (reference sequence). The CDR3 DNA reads TGCAGCCCCCGGCGGGGGAACACTGAAGCTTTCTTT. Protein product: CSPRRGNTEAFF.

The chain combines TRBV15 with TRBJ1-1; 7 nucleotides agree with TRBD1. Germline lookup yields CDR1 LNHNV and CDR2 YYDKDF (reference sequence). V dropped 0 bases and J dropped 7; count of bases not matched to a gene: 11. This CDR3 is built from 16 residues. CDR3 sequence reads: CATSRDWDSDNDEAFF. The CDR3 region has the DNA TGTGCCACCAGCAGAGACTGGGACAGCGATAATGATGAAGCTTTCTTT.

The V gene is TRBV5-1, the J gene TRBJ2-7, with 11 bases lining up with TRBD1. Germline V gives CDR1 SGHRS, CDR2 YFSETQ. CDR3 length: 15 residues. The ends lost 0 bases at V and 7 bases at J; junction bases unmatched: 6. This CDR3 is CASSLGPGQGGEQYF. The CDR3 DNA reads TGCGCCAGCAGCTTGGGGCCGGGACAGGGGGGAGAGCAGTACTTC. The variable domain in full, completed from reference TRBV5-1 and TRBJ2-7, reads KAGVTQTPRYLIKTRGQQVTLSCSPISGHRSVSWYQQTPGQGLQFLFEYFSETQRNKGNFPGRFSGRQFSNSRSEMNVSTLELGDSALYLCASSLGPGQGGEQYFGPGTRLTVT.

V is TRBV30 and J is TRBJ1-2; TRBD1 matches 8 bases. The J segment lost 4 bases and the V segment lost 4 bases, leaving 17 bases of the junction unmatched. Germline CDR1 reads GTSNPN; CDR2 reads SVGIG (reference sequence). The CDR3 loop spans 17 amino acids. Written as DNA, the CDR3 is TGTGCCTGGACCGCTTCCCGAATGACAGGGGTAATCTATGGCTACACCTTC. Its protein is CAWTASRMTGVIYGYTF. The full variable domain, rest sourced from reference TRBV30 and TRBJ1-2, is SQTIHQWPATLVQPVGSPLSLECTVEGTSNPNLYWYRQAAGRGLQLLFYSVGIGQISSEVPQNLSASRPQDRQFILSSKKLLLSDSGFYLCAWTASRMTGVIYGYTFGSGTRLTVV.

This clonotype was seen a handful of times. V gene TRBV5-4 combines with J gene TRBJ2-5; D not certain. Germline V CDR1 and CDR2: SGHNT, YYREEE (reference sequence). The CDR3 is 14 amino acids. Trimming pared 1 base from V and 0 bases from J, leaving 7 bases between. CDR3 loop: CASSLSQNQETQYF. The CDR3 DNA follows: TGTGCCAGCAGCTTGTCTCAAAACCAAGAGACCCAGTACTTC.

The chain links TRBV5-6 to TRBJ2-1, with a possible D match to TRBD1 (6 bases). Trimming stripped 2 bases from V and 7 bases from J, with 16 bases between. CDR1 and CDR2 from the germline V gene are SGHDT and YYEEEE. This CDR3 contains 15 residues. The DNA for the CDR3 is TGTGCCAGCAGCTTTGGGGAGTTCAGGGGTAATGAGCAGTTCTTC. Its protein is CASSFGEFRGNEQFF.

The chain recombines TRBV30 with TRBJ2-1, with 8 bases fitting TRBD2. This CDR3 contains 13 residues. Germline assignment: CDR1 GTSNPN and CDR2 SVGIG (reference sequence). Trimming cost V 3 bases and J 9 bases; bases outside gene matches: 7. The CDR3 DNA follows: TGTGCCTGGAGAAAAGCGGGAGCCTCTGAGCAGTTCTTC. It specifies CAWRKAGASEQFF.

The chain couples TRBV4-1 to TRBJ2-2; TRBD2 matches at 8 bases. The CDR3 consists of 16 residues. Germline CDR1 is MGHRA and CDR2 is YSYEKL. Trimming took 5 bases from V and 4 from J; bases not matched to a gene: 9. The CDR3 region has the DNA TGCGCCAGCAGCGTCATAGCGGGAACGTTCACCGGGGAGCTGTTTTTT. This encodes CASSVIAGTFTGELFF.

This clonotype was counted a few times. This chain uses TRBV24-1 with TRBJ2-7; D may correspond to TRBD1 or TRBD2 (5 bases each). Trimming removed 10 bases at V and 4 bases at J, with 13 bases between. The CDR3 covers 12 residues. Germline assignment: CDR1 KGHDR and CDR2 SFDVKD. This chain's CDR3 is CATGVEGYEQYF. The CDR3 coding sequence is TGTGCCACAGGGGTAGAGGGGTACGAGCAGTACTTC.

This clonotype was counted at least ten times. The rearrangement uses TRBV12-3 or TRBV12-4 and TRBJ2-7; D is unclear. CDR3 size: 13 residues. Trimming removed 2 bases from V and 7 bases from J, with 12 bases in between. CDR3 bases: TGTGCCAGCAGTTTACTAGTTCTTTCGGAGCAGTACTTC. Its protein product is CASSLLVLSEQYF.